The next 28 T cell receptor beta chains were all read from a single sample in a study of CD8 T cells in ankylosing spondylitis. Each CDR3 protein gets one entry after TCRdb re-called the 5' RACE reads with MiXCR. The sample includes roughly 190,000 distinct CDR3 sequences, about 13% of them seen just once. The specimen was blood, either unsorted or a sorted T cell fraction (not recorded which). Receptors originate from a male donor with ankylosing spondylitis or in good health (not recorded which).

The gene calls are TRBV5-6 and TRBJ2-4; 10 positions agree with TRBD2. With 5 bases clipped from V and 2 bases from J, the junction kept 4 bases outside the gene matches. In germline, CDR1 is SGHDT, CDR2 YYEEEE. CDR3 length equals 15 residues. Here the CDR3 DNA reads TGTGCCAGCAGTTTTAGCGGGAGGACCAAAAACATTCAGTACTTC. Its translation is CASSFSGRTKNIQYF.

The V and J genes are TRBV20-1 and TRBJ2-7; tentatively, D is TRBD2 (7 bases). Germline CDR1 is DFQATT and CDR2 is SNEGSKA (reference sequence). The CDR3 has 13 amino acids. Trimming shortened V by 7 bases and J by 7 bases, and 20 bases separated the two germline ends. This chain's CDR3 is CSVSPGAGGEQYF. The DNA of the CDR3 is TGCAGTGTCTCCCCGGGGGCCGGGGGGGAGCAGTACTTC.

Details on this clonotype: Just one base apart from a much larger clone, this may be a read error. As DNA, the CDR3 is TGTGCCAGCACTTTGGAACTAGCGGGGAGATGGGAGCTGTTTTTT. Translating gives CASTLELAGRWELFF. V usage is TRBV12-3 or TRBV12-4 and J usage is TRBJ2-2, with 10 bases matching TRBD2. The CDR3 runs 15 residues. V lost 7 bases, J lost 9 bases, and 11 bases stayed unmatched.

This clonotype was picked up many times. This chain uses TRBV6-5 with TRBJ1-1; D not resolved. The CDR3 runs 14 residues. Trimming left V 2 bases short and J 3 bases short, with 10 bases between. Germline-derived CDR1 and CDR2 are MNHEY and SVGAGI. In DNA form, the CDR3 reads TGTGCCAGCAGTTACGGGGTCGGGGACACTGAAGCTTTCTTT. This translates into CASSYGVGDTEAFF.

The rearrangement uses TRBV20-1 and TRBJ2-7; D is unclear. Germline loops: CDR1 DFQATT, CDR2 SNEGSKA (reference sequence). V lost 3 bases and J 3 bases, leaving 12 bases between the germline ends. The CDR3 covers 13 residues. CDR3 sequence (DNA): TGCAGTGCTAGCGGATTGACTGTCTACGAGCAGTACTTC. It encodes CSASGLTVYEQYF.

This clonotype was counted between two and nine times. The chain carries TRBV20-1 and TRBJ2-1; D uncertain. The V gene's germline CDR1 is DFQATT and CDR2 SNEGSKA (reference sequence). CDR3 length: 15 amino acids. V shed 0 bases and J shed 0 bases, with 9 bases lying between them. CDR3 protein: CSARDGVFSYNEQFF. For the CDR3, the DNA is TGCAGTGCTAGAGATGGCGTTTTCTCCTACAATGAGCAGTTCTTC.

Ten or more counts support this clonotype. This rearrangement joins TRBV5-1 to TRBJ2-2; TRBD1 matches 8 bases. The CDR3 totals 18 residues. Germline V lookup: CDR1 SGHRS, CDR2 YFSETQ. The J segment lost 3 bases and the V segment lost 3 bases, leaving 13 bases of the junction unmatched. The CDR3 nucleotides read TGCGCCAGCAGCTCCGTCTATTCAGGGGGCATGGACACCGGGGAGCTGTTTTTT. This translates into CASSSVYSGGMDTGELFF.

Only a few counts were recorded for this clonotype. V gene TRBV27 combines with J gene TRBJ1-2; tentative D call: TRBD1 (5 bases). CDR1 MNHEY and CDR2 SMNVEV come from the germline V gene (reference sequence). The CDR3 length is 13 residues. Deletions cut 0 bases from V and 8 bases from J, with 10 bases between. CDR3 loop: CASSLSPGKGYTF. The CDR3 nucleotides read TGTGCCAGCAGTTTATCTCCAGGGAAGGGCTACACCTTC.

This clonotype was counted ten times or more. The chain is built from TRBV12-3 or TRBV12-4 and TRBJ2-5; TRBD2 agrees at 11 bases. J gave up 3 bases and V 1 base, and 4 bases lay outside the gene matches. This CDR3 has 16 amino acids. Written as DNA, the CDR3 is TGTGCCAGCAGTTTAGGGGGACTAGCGGCAGAAGAGACCCAGTACTTC. Protein product: CASSLGGLAAEETQYF.

This clonotype was seen ten or more times. V gene TRBV4-1 combines with J gene TRBJ2-1, with D hard to call. With 1 base removed from V and 7 bases from J, the gap between germline ends came to 2 bases. Germline loops: CDR1 MGHRA, CDR2 YSYEKL. The CDR3 is 11 amino acids. The CDR3 DNA sequence: TGCGCCAGCAGCCAAGTTAATGAGCAGTTCTTC. It translates to CASSQVNEQFF.

This clonotype has only a few counts. The chain recombines TRBV4-1 with TRBJ1-2; weak D call: TRBD1 (6 bases). V was trimmed by 4 bases and J by 5 bases, leaving 20 bases between them. CDR3 length equals 16 residues. Germline V CDR1 and CDR2: MGHRA, YSYEKL. The CDR3 nucleotides read TGCGCCAGCAGCCGCTATACAGGGCATTTGGGATATGGCTACACCTTC. Translating gives CASSRYTGHLGYGYTF.

V and J are TRBV20-1 and TRBJ2-3; 10 bases fit TRBD2. CDR1 and CDR2 from the germline V gene are DFQATT and SNEGSKA (reference sequence). CDR3 length: 13 residues. V gave up 5 bases and J gave up 1 base; unmatched junction bases: 0. The CDR3 is CSAGLAGTDTQYF. CDR3 DNA sequence: TGCAGTGCTGGACTAGCGGGCACAGATACGCAGTATTTT.

This clonotype was counted between two and nine times. The chain recombines TRBV5-1 with TRBJ2-3, with TRBD2 identical over 9 bases. The junction had 11 bases not matched to a gene; V was cut back by 0 bases and J by 0 bases. The CDR3 contains 19 residues. Germline loops: CDR1 SGHRS, CDR2 YFSETQ. As DNA, the CDR3 is TGCGCCAGCAGCTTGGTCTGGTTAGCGGGGGCCTCTAGCACAGATACGCAGTATTTT. Its protein is CASSLVWLAGASSTDTQYF.

This clonotype was counted many times. The chain joins TRBV5-1 to TRBJ1-1, with D perhaps matching TRBD1 (6 bases). Trimming shortened V by 6 bases and J by 3 bases, and 15 bases separated the two germline ends. Per the germline V gene, CDR1 is SGHRS and CDR2 is YFSETQ. The CDR3 runs 14 residues. CDR3: CASIQDSSHTEAFF. The CDR3 nucleotides read TGCGCCAGCATCCAGGACAGCTCTCACACTGAAGCTTTCTTT.

Ten or more counts support this clonotype. This rearrangement joins TRBV11-2 to TRBJ2-3, with 7 bases matching TRBD2. The CDR3 has 16 residues. With 1 base clipped from V and 2 bases from J, the junction kept 6 bases outside the gene matches. CDR1 SGHAT and CDR2 FQNNGV come from the germline V gene. CDR3 sequence reads: CASSLGASGITDTQYF. Here the CDR3 DNA reads TGTGCCAGCAGCTTAGGGGCTAGCGGAATCACAGATACGCAGTATTTT.

At least ten counts were recorded for this clonotype. This sequence joins TRBV7-9 and TRBJ2-7; 7 nucleotides match TRBD1. The CDR3 runs to 14 residues. Germline V lookup: CDR1 SEHNR, CDR2 FQNEAQ (reference sequence). Losses at the gene ends were 5 bases for V and 0 bases for J; bases not matched to a gene: 4. The CDR3 DNA follows: TGTGCCAGCAGCCCCCGGGACAGCTCCTACGAGCAGTACTTC. Encoded protein: CASSPRDSSYEQYF.

This clonotype was counted ten times or more. This chain uses TRBV12-3 or TRBV12-4 with TRBJ2-7; tentatively, D is TRBD2 (6 bases). V was clipped by 3 bases and J by 7 bases, with 10 bases between them. The CDR3 loop spans 12 amino acids. Here the CDR3 reads CASSFGGWEQYF. CDR3 nucleotide sequence: TGTGCCAGCAGTTTCGGAGGGTGGGAGCAGTACTTC.

Only a few counts were recorded for this clonotype. This chain connects TRBV30 to TRBJ2-1; D unclear. In germline, CDR1 is GTSNPN, CDR2 SVGIG (reference sequence). This CDR3 is 8 amino acids long. This CDR3 reads CAGNEQFF. As DNA, the CDR3 is TGTGCTGGAAATGAGCAGTTCTTC. The entire variable domain, with the rest obtained from reference TRBV30 and TRBJ2-1, is as follows: SQTIHQWPATLVQPVGSPLSLECTVEGTSNPNLYWYRQAAGRGLQLLFYSVGIGQISSEVPQNLSASRPQDRQFILSSKKLLLSDSGFYLCAGNEQFFGPGTRLTVL.

This clonotype appeared many times. The chain is built from TRBV5-1 and TRBJ1-1; TRBD1 is a possible D gene (6 bases). Germline CDR1 SGHRS, CDR2 YFSETQ. V dropped 4 bases and J dropped 3 bases, with 13 bases sitting between them. This CDR3 spans 14 amino acids. The CDR3 bases are TGCGCCAGCAGCAAGGGGCCAGGGGACACTGAAGCTTTCTTT. It specifies CASSKGPGDTEAFF.

This clonotype occurred a few times. V usage is TRBV3-1 and J usage is TRBJ1-1; 9 nucleotides agree with TRBD1. CDR1 is LGHDT, CDR2 YNNKEL, per germline (reference sequence). V was clipped by 5 bases and J by 6 bases; unmatched bases: 7. This CDR3 is built from 14 residues. CDR3 protein: CASSFGTGSSEAFF. The CDR3 coding sequence is TGTGCCAGCAGCTTCGGGACAGGGAGCTCTGAAGCTTTCTTT. Using reference TRBV3-1 and TRBJ1-1 for the parts outside the CDR3, the full variable domain is DTAVSQTPKYLVTQMGNDKSIKCEQNLGHDTMYWYKQDSKKFLKIMFSYNNKELIINETVPNRFSPKSPDKAHLNLHINSLELGDSAVYFCASSFGTGSSEAFFGQGTRLTVV.

This clonotype has a handful of counts. The V gene is TRBV12-3 or TRBV12-4, the J gene TRBJ1-2; D is uncertain. This CDR3 is 14 amino acids long. Trimming took off 7 bases at V and 4 bases at J, with 16 bases between the two ends. In DNA, the CDR3 is TGTGCCAGCACCCTGGGCGGGCCGGGCTATGGCTACACCTTC. Protein product: CASTLGGPGYGYTF.

The chain employs TRBV11-2 and TRBJ2-5; 7 bases agree with TRBD1. This CDR3 comprises 15 residues. From germline, CDR1 is SGHAT and CDR2 FQNNGV. With 0 bases clipped from V and 4 bases from J, the junction kept 5 bases outside the gene matches. CDR3 bases: TGTGCCAGCAGCTTAGAACAGGGGATCGTAGAGACCCAGTACTTC. This gives the protein CASSLEQGIVETQYF.

J is TRBJ2-7 and V is TRBV20-1, with 8 bases identical to TRBD2. This CDR3 contains 13 residues. Trimming cost V 7 bases and J 3 bases; bases outside gene matches: 8. Germline V lookup: CDR1 DFQATT, CDR2 SNEGSKA (reference sequence). The CDR3 DNA reads TGCAGTGTATCCCCCGGGAGGGGCTACGAGCAGTACTTC. This sequence encodes CSVSPGRGYEQYF.

V and J are TRBV9 and TRBJ2-7, with TRBD1 matching over 11 bases. Germline V gives CDR1 SGDLS, CDR2 YYNGEE. The CDR3 is 15 amino acids. V shed 0 bases and J 6 bases; nucleotides not matched to a gene: 5. CDR3 in DNA: TGTGCCAGCAGCGTAGGGGGACAGGGGGTCGGCGAGCAGTACTTC. Translated, it gives CASSVGGQGVGEQYF.

In its sample, this clonotype was seen many times. The chain carries TRBV12-3 or TRBV12-4 and TRBJ2-7, with 9 bases fitting TRBD1. This CDR3 is 15 amino acids long. The junction had 8 bases not matched to a gene; V was cut back by 4 bases and J by 4 bases. The chain's CDR3 is CASSSGQGIMYEQYF. CDR3 coding DNA: TGTGCCAGCAGTTCAGGACAGGGGATTATGTACGAGCAGTACTTC.

The chain recombines TRBV11-1 with TRBJ2-1; 10 nucleotides match TRBD2. V shed 3 bases and J 5 bases; nucleotides not matched to a gene: 13. Per germline, CDR1 SGHAT and CDR2 FQDESV (reference sequence). CDR3 length: 18 residues. CDR3 in amino acids: CASSFTAKGLAQNNEQFF. The CDR3 nucleotides read TGTGCCAGCAGCTTCACAGCAAAGGGACTAGCGCAAAACAATGAGCAGTTCTTC. The full variable domain, rest sourced from reference TRBV11-1 and TRBJ2-1, is EAEVAQSPRYKITEKSQAVAFWCDPISGHATLYWYRQILGQGPELLVQFQDESVVDDSQLPKDRFSAERLKGVDSTLKIQPAELGDSAMYLCASSFTAKGLAQNNEQFFGPGTRLTVL.

This clonotype turned up a few times. The V and J genes are TRBV10-2 and TRBJ2-5; 9 bases agree with TRBD1. Looked up from germline, CDR1 is WSHSY and CDR2 is SAAADI. The CDR3 is 18 residues long. Trimming at V came to 9 bases and at J to 5 bases, leaving 22 bases not matched to a gene. CDR3 loop: CASTLGQGSFTPGETQYF. The CDR3 DNA reads TGCGCCAGTACCCTGGGACAGGGTAGTTTTACGCCGGGGGAGACCCAGTACTTC.

The chain joins TRBV27 to TRBJ1-4; D gene uncertain. Germline V gene lookup returns CDR1 MNHEY and CDR2 SMNVEV (reference sequence). V was trimmed by 10 bases and J by 0 bases, leaving 6 bases between them. The CDR3 spans 12 residues. CDR3 residues: CATGATNEKLFF. Written as DNA, the CDR3 is TGTGCCACCGGTGCAACTAATGAAAAACTGTTTTTT.